This passage covers 32 T cell receptor beta chains from one sample sequenced in a study of shared T cell receptors in the human thymus. Using immunoSEQ multiplex PCR, the repertoire was profiled, and TCRdb retains in-frame clones only, with some absent. The repertoire holds hundreds of thousands of clones, 75% to 85% seen once, with about 0.013% in the top ten. These same data were also listed under a study on human thymus T cells.

Sequences were obtained from thymocytes. The receptors come from a boy in the first two years of life with a congenital heart defect.

The chain's CDR3 is CASRYRGVPNTEAFF. CDR3 sequence (DNA): TGTGCCAGCAGGTACAGGGGCGTACCGAACACTGAAGCTTTCTTT. V is TRBV6-5 and J is TRBJ1-1, with TRBD1 matching over 7 bases. Trimming removed 6 bases from V and 1 base from J; junction bases left unmatched: 8. The CDR3 is made up of 15 amino acids. Germline V gene data show CDR1 as MNHEY and CDR2 as SVGAGI.

This sequence joins TRBV27 and TRBJ2-7, with D perhaps TRBD2 (5 bases). The CDR3 runs to 17 residues. V lost 5 bases and J lost 5, with 25 bases in between. The V gene's germline CDR1 is MNHEY and CDR2 SMNVEV (reference sequence). DNA of the CDR3: TGTGCCAGCAGTGGACGACCGTCAACTAGGGCCATCCACGAGCAGTACTTC. Its translation is CASSGRPSTRAIHEQYF.

V is TRBV5-6 and J is TRBJ2-1; 12 bases map to TRBD2. Per the germline V gene, CDR1 is SGHDT and CDR2 is YYEEEE. CDR3 length: 15 amino acids. The ends lost 5 bases at V and 4 bases at J; junction bases unmatched: 4. The CDR3 here is CASSSSGRGYNEQFF. For the CDR3, the DNA is TGTGCCAGCAGTTCTAGCGGGAGGGGTTACAATGAGCAGTTCTTC.

The chain combines TRBV6-1 with TRBJ1-1, with D perhaps TRBD1 (6 bases). From germline, CDR1 is MNHNS and CDR2 SASEGT. The CDR3 contains 14 residues. V was trimmed by 3 bases and J by 7 bases, leaving 15 bases between them. CDR3 sequence (DNA): TGTGCCAGCAGTGATCGGCGACAGGCTAATGAAGCTTTCTTT. Its translation is CASSDRRQANEAFF.

The chain has TRBV28 and TRBJ1-5, with D perhaps TRBD1 (6 bases). V lost 6 bases, J lost 5 bases, and 17 bases lay in between. The V gene's germline CDR1 is MDHEN and CDR2 SYDVKM. This CDR3 region has 15 residues. The CDR3 DNA sequence: TGTGCCAGCAGCTGGACAGCCCCAGTGGATCAGCCCCAGCATTTT. Translated: CASSWTAPVDQPQHF.

V is TRBV27 and J is TRBJ2-1, with 8 bases identical to TRBD2. V was clipped by 3 bases and J by 9 bases; unmatched bases: 10. CDR3 length: 15 residues. The germline gives CDR1 MNHEY, CDR2 SMNVEV (reference sequence). The CDR3 here is CASSLSGRTNSEQFF. CDR3 nucleotides: TGTGCCAGCAGTTTGAGCGGGAGAACGAATAGTGAGCAGTTCTTC.

The chain couples TRBV27 to TRBJ2-5; 14 bases line up with TRBD2. Germline V gives CDR1 MNHEY, CDR2 SMNVEV (reference sequence). The CDR3 is made up of 16 amino acids. The junction had 13 bases not matched to a gene; V was cut back by 5 bases and J by 11 bases. The CDR3, as DNA: TGTGCCAGCAGTCCCCTGGGGACTAGCGGGAGCCAGGAGCAGTACTTC. It yields the protein CASSPLGTSGSQEQYF.

The V call is TRBV21-1, the J call TRBJ2-7; TRBD2 is the table's D call and was not checked against the DNA. TRBV21-1 counts as a pseudogene. There are 14 residues in the CDR3. The CDR3 is CASSLAGLDYEQYF. The CDR3, as DNA: TGTGCCAGCAGCTTAGCTGGCCTCGACTACGAGCAGTACTTC.

V is TRBV30 and J is TRBJ1-2; D ambiguous. The CDR3 spans 13 residues. The germline CDR1 and CDR2 sequences are GTSNPN and SVGIG (reference sequence). V shed 2 bases and J shed 3 bases, with 10 bases lying between them. In DNA form, the CDR3 reads TGTGCCTGGAGTACCACAACCGACTATGGCTACACCTTC. It specifies CAWSTTTDYGYTF.

The CDR3 loop is CASSLTGAAYNEQFF. The CDR3 DNA sequence: TGTGCCAGCAGCCTTACAGGGGCGGCCTACAATGAGCAGTTCTTC. The chain joins TRBV7-9 to TRBJ2-1; 7 bases fit TRBD1. The germline gives CDR1 SEHNR, CDR2 FQNEAQ (reference sequence). V lost 5 bases to trimming and J lost 2 bases; unmatched junction nucleotides: 6. The CDR3 sequence is 15 residues long.

J is TRBJ1-1 and V is TRBV7-9, with D possibly matching TRBD1 (6 bases). The germline V gene has CDR1 SEHNR and CDR2 FQNEAQ (reference sequence). This CDR3 region has 14 residues. V lost 5 bases and J lost 5, with 15 bases in between. The CDR3: CASSRGRGATEAFF. CDR3 nucleotide sequence: TGTGCCAGCAGCCGGGGGCGGGGGGCGACTGAAGCTTTCTTT.

The chain couples TRBV15 to TRBJ1-5; D remains ambiguous. The CDR3 extends over 13 amino acids. Looked up from germline, CDR1 is LNHNV and CDR2 is YYDKDF (reference sequence). Trimming removed 1 base at V and 9 bases at J, with 10 bases between. Here the CDR3 DNA reads TGTGCCACCAGCAGAGGGCATTTACGGCCCCAGCATTTT. It yields the protein CATSRGHLRPQHF.

This clone appeared once. This chain joins TRBV30 and TRBJ2-1; 9 bases line up with TRBD2. Germline CDR1 and CDR2: GTSNPN and SVGIG (reference sequence). V trimming: 4 bases; J trimming: 0 bases; junction bases outside the gene matches: 13. The CDR3 has 18 amino acids. CDR3 sequence reads: CAWKGLALRLGSYNEQFF. CDR3 bases: TGTGCCTGGAAAGGACTAGCGCTAAGGTTGGGCTCCTACAATGAGCAGTTCTTC.

Worth noting for this clone: This sample also contains other DNA sequences that code for the same CDR3. The chain has TRBV15 and TRBJ2-1; D possibly corresponds to TRBD2 (5 bases). V gave up 3 bases and J gave up 7 bases, with 13 bases separating them. This CDR3 has 14 amino acids. Germline-derived CDR1 and CDR2 are LNHNV and YYDKDF (reference sequence). This CDR3 reads CATSSLAGRNEQFF. CDR3 nucleotide sequence: TGTGCCACCAGCAGTCTTGCGGGCCGAAATGAGCAGTTCTTC. Full variable domain (outside the CDR3, taken from reference TRBV15 and TRBJ2-1): DAMVIQNPRYQVTQFGKPVTLSCSQTLNHNVMYWYQQKSSQAPKLLFHYYDKDFNNEADTPDNFQSRRPNTSFCFLDIRSPGLGDTAMYLCATSSLAGRNEQFFGPGTRLTVL.

The chain combines TRBV5-6 with TRBJ2-3; unclear D gene. V dropped 1 base and J dropped 7 bases, with 7 bases sitting between them. Germline lookup yields CDR1 SGHDT and CDR2 YYEEEE. The CDR3 spans 12 residues. CDR3 DNA: TGTGCCAGCAGCTTGCAGCGCCATACGCAGTATTTT. Encoded protein: CASSLQRHTQYF.

The rearrangement links TRBV28 to TRBJ2-6; TRBD1 matches 10 bases. The CDR3 has 17 amino acids. Germline lookup yields CDR1 MDHEN and CDR2 SYDVKM. V lost 5 bases and J lost 2; bases outside the gene matches: 6. The CDR3 here is CASSPATGGAGANVLTF. The CDR3 DNA reads as TGTGCCAGCAGTCCAGCGACAGGGGGCGCTGGGGCCAACGTCCTGACTTTC.

The V gene is TRBV27, the J gene TRBJ2-1; possibly TRBD2 for D (6 bases). The V gene's germline CDR1 is MNHEY and CDR2 SMNVEV (reference sequence). The CDR3 is made up of 14 amino acids. Trimming shortened V by 1 base and J by 5 bases, and 9 bases separated the two germline ends. CDR3 loop: CASSLLRGNNEQFF. CDR3 DNA sequence: TGTGCCAGCAGTTTATTACGGGGGAACAATGAGCAGTTCTTC.

V is TRBV27 and J is TRBJ2-2, with a tentative D call TRBD2 (6 bases). Per the germline V gene, CDR1 is MNHEY and CDR2 is SMNVEV (reference sequence). With 8 bases removed from V and 2 bases from J, the gap between germline ends came to 15 bases. The CDR3 totals 15 residues. CDR3 sequence: CASGPELANTGELFF. CDR3 coding DNA: TGTGCCAGCGGACCTGAACTAGCAAACACCGGGGAGCTGTTTTTT.

V is TRBV11-2 and J is TRBJ2-7, with D possibly being TRBD1 (6 bases). V gave up 4 bases and J gave up 3 bases, with 22 bases separating them. The length of the CDR3 is 17 residues. Germline V gene lookup returns CDR1 SGHAT and CDR2 FQNNGV. The CDR3 region has the DNA TGTGCCAGCAGCTATATGCAGGGTGGACAGTCCATCTACGAGCAGTACTTC. Amino acid sequence: CASSYMQGGQSIYEQYF.

The chain joins TRBV4-2 to TRBJ2-7; 7 nucleotides line up with TRBD2. The ends lost 3 bases at V and 2 bases at J; junction bases unmatched: 28. The CDR3 contains 22 residues. Germline CDR1 is LGHNA and CDR2 is YNFKEQ. The CDR3 nucleotides read TGTGCCAGCAGCCATATGAGGGGCAGGGAACACGGTCGTCGCGGGAGAGCCTACGAGCAGTACTTC. Translating it yields CASSHMRGREHGRRGRAYEQYF.

As to this clone: An end of the junction does not agree with germline; a read error may underlie this. The chain employs TRBV19 and TRBJ2-1; D is undetermined. Germline V CDR1 and CDR2: LNHDA, SQIVND (reference sequence). This CDR3 has 11 residues. CDR3 in amino acids: CASSTDSFGVF. DNA for the CDR3: TGTGCCAGTAGTACTGACTCCTTCGGCGTCTTC. The entire variable domain, with the rest obtained from reference TRBV19 and TRBJ2-1, is as follows: DGGITQSPKYLFRKEGQNVTLSCEQNLNHDAMYWYRQDPGQGLRLIYYSQIVNDFQKGDIAEGYSVSREKKESFPLTVTSAQKNPTAFYLCASSTDSFGVFGPGTRLTVL.

This sequence joins TRBV27 and TRBJ1-1, with D possibly being TRBD1 (5 bases). CDR3 length: 13 amino acids. V lost 5 bases and J 5 bases, leaving 12 bases between the germline ends. CDR1 is MNHEY and CDR2 is SMNVEV in the germline V gene (reference sequence). Written as DNA, the CDR3 is TGTGCCAGCAGTGATTTCCAGGGAACTGAAGCTTTCTTT. Its translation is CASSDFQGTEAFF.

V usage is TRBV28 and J usage is TRBJ2-7, with 12 bases aligning to TRBD2. Germline trimming cut 6 bases from V and 5 bases from J; bases unmatched to any gene: 8. CDR1 is MDHEN, CDR2 SYDVKM, per germline. The CDR3 length is 15 residues. The CDR3: CASRARLAGANEQYF. CDR3 coding DNA: TGTGCCAGCAGAGCTCGACTAGCGGGAGCGAACGAGCAGTACTTC. Drawing the rest from reference TRBV28 and TRBJ2-7, the complete variable domain is DVKVTQSSRYLVKRTGEKVFLECVQDMDHENMFWYRQDPGLGLRLIYFSYDVKMKEKGDIPEGYSVSREKKERFSLILESASTNQTSMYLCASRARLAGANEQYFGPGTRLTVT.

This clone was counted only a few times. The rearrangement uses TRBV7-2 and TRBJ2-1, with a weak D call TRBD1 (5 bases). Germline CDR1 and CDR2: SGHTA and FQGNSA. Trimming removed 2 bases at V and 9 bases at J, with 17 bases between. This CDR3 comprises 15 residues. This chain's CDR3 is CASSLITGRKLEQFF. Here the CDR3 DNA reads TGTGCCAGCAGCTTAATAACAGGAAGGAAGCTTGAGCAGTTCTTC.

The chain couples TRBV29-1 to TRBJ2-7; TRBD2 agrees at 9 bases. Germline loops: CDR1 SQVTM, CDR2 ANQGSEA. V shed 4 bases, J shed 7 bases, and the junction held 8 bases outside the gene matches. CDR3 length equals 13 residues. CDR3 loop: CSVVWRGGREQYF. CDR3 DNA sequence: TGCAGCGTTGTTTGGCGGGGGGGTCGGGAGCAGTACTTC.

This clone was observed once. The V and J genes are TRBV5-5 and TRBJ1-2; D is possibly TRBD1 (5 bases). The germline CDR1 and CDR2 sequences are SGHKS and YYEKEE (reference sequence). V was cut by 2 bases and J by 3 bases, with 11 bases left in between. The CDR3 totals 14 residues. The chain's CDR3 is CASSFPDSYYGYTF. CDR3 DNA: TGTGCCAGCAGCTTTCCCGACAGCTACTATGGCTACACCTTC.

Only a few counts were recorded for this clone. The genes are TRBV21-1 and TRBJ1-3; TRBD1 is taken as the D call from the table, unchecked against the DNA. TRBV21-1 counts as a pseudogene. This CDR3 is built from 15 residues. The chain's CDR3 is CASSVGHLSGNTIYF. In nucleotides, the CDR3 is TGTGCCAGCAGCGTGGGACACCTCTCTGGAAACACCATATATTTT.

This chain joins TRBV19 and TRBJ1-5; 7 nucleotides match TRBD1. The CDR3 consists of 18 residues. V lost 1 base to trimming and J lost 0 bases; unmatched junction nucleotides: 9. Germline CDR1 LNHDA, CDR2 SQIVND (reference sequence). CDR3 sequence reads: CASSIGPGTDYSNQPQHF. In DNA, the CDR3 is TGTGCCAGTAGTATAGGCCCTGGGACAGATTATAGCAATCAGCCCCAGCATTTT.

Only a few counts were recorded for this clone. V is TRBV6-5 and J is TRBJ2-1, with 9 bases aligning to TRBD2. The CDR3 covers 16 residues. The V gene's germline CDR1 is MNHEY and CDR2 SVGAGI. Trimming took 4 bases from V and 6 from J; bases not matched to a gene: 10. CDR3 sequence: CASSSLGAGGPNEQFF. In nucleotides, the CDR3 is TGTGCCAGCAGTTCGCTCGGTGCGGGAGGGCCCAATGAGCAGTTCTTC.

With respect to this clone: At one of its ends the junction is not consistent with the germline gene, which may arise from a read error. V and J are TRBV4-1 and TRBJ2-5, with 7 bases identical to TRBD1. Germline V CDR1 and CDR2: MGHRA, YSYEKL. The CDR3 covers 17 residues. This CDR3 reads CASSQVPPDRVVETQYF. The CDR3 DNA reads TGCGCCAGCAGTCAAGTTCCCCCCGACAGGGTAGTAGAGACCCAGTACTTC.

The V and J genes are TRBV27 and TRBJ2-7; a possible D gene is TRBD1 (6 bases). There are 16 residues in the CDR3. Looked up from germline, CDR1 is MNHEY and CDR2 is SMNVEV (reference sequence). The V gene lost 5 bases and the J gene lost 4 bases, with 21 bases spanning the gap. The CDR3 DNA is TGTGCCAGCAGTCACAGGGTCCCCCTTCCTCTGTACGAGCAGTACTTC. This translates into CASSHRVPLPLYEQYF.

The rearrangement joins TRBV29-1 to TRBJ2-1; D uncertain. The CDR3 length is 14 residues. V lost 4 bases and J lost 1, with 11 bases in between. CDR1 and CDR2 (germline): SQVTM, ANQGSEA. The CDR3 protein is CSVVSRESYNEQFF. The DNA for the CDR3 is TGCAGCGTTGTCTCTCGCGAGTCCTACAATGAGCAGTTCTTC.